This T cell receptor beta chain was identified during a study of cytomegalovirus exposure and HLA in healthy donors. Study findings and constraints: The listing of 150 to 200 TCR beta chains classed them as cytomegalovirus-associated. Apart from CMV serostatus, no immune exposure information was available. Later analysis showed TCR association rates varying by HLA locus, highest for DRB1 and lowest for HLA-C.

Losses at the gene ends were 7 bases for V and 1 base for J; bases not matched to a gene: 8. CDR3 length: 15 amino acids. Germline assignment: CDR1 SNHLY and CDR2 FYNNEI. This clone is a singleton in its sample. Its antigen remains unidentified. The PCR was carried out with 60 Vbeta primers and 13 Jbeta primers. Per the study methods: There were about 88 million unique TCR beta chains by a later count, and 10 million to 12 million of them were shared. Method: immunoSEQ multiplex PCR; TCRdb's copy keeps in-frame clones and lacks some. The V and J calls and clone size were taken over from that table, and D and trimming were inferred from the DNA. The sample has approximately 89,000 clones, about two thirds seen once.

This chain joins TRBV2 and TRBJ2-5; TRBD1 agrees at 8 bases. Sequenced input: PBMCs. This clonotype was sampled from a woman aged 25 to 39 in good health and CMV-seropositive. The CDR3 here is CASKFQGAPQETQYF. The CDR3 DNA is TGTGCCAGCAAGTTCCAGGGGGCTCCCCAAGAGACCCAGTACTTC.